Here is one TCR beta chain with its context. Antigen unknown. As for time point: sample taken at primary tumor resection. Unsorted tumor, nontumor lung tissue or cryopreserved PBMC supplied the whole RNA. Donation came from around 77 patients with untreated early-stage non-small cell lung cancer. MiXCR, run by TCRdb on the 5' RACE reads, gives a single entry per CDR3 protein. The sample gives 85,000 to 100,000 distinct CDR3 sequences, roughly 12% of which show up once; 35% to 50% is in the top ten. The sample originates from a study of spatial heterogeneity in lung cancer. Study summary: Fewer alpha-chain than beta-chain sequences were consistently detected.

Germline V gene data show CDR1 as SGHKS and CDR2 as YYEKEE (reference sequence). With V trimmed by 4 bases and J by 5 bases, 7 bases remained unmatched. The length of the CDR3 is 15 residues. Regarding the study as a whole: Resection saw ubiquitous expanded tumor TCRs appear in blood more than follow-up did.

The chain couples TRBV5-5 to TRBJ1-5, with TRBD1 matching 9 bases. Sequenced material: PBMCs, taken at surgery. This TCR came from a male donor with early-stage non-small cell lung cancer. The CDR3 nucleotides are TGTGCCAGCAGCGCCGGGACAGGGCCTTATCAGCCCCAGCATTTT. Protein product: CASSAGTGPYQPQHF.